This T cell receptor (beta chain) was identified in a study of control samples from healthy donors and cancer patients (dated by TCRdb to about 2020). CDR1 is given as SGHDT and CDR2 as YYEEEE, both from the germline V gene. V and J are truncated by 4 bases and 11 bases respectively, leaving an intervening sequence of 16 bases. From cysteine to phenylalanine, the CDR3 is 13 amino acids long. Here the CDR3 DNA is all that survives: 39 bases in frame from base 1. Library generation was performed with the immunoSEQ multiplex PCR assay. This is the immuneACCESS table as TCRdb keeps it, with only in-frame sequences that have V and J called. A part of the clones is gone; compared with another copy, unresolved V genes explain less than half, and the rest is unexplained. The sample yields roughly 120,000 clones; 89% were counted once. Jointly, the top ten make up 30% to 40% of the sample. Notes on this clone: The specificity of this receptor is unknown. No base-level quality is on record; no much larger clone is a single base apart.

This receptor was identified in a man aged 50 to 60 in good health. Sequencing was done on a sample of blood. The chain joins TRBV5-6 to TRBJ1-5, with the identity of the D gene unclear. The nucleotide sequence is TGTGCCAGCAGCGACGGACGTTATTGGGCCCAGCATTTT. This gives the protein CASSDGRYWAQHF.